This TCR beta chain is drawn from a study of PD-1 blockade in classical Hodgkin lymphoma. Broader study findings: Newly diagnosed patients had baseline TCR diversity that was reportedly lower than that of healthy donors.

As concerns this clone: The antigen remains undetermined.

Clones were read by immunoSEQ multiplex PCR, and TCRdb kept only the in-frame ones, dropping some. The top ten hold about 4.3% of the sample, which has tens of thousands of clones, approximately 93% seen once. Time point given: newly diagnosed, previously untreated cHL patient sample. The sequenced sample consisted of peripheral blood mononuclear cells (PBMCs). The TCR originated in a human donor with classical Hodgkin lymphoma.

The CDR3 coding sequence is TGCGCCAGTAGAACTAGCGCGGGCACAGATACGCAGTATTTT. Translated: CASRTSAGTDTQYF. V and J are TRBV5-1 and TRBJ2-3, with 7 bases lining up with TRBD2. V shed 8 bases and J 1 base; nucleotides not matched to a gene: 7. This CDR3 is 14 amino acids long. CDR1 and CDR2 (germline): SGHRS, YFSETQ.